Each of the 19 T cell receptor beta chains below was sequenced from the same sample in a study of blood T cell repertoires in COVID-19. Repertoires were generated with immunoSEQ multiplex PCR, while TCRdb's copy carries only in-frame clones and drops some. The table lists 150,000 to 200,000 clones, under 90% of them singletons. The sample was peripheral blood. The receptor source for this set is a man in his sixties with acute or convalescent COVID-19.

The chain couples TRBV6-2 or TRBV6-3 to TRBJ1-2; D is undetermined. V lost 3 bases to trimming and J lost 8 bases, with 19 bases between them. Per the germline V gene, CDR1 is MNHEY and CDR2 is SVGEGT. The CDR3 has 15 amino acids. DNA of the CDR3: TGTGCCAGCAGTTATTCCGGTTTGTACGTAGAAGGCTACACCTTC. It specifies CASSYSGLYVEGYTF.

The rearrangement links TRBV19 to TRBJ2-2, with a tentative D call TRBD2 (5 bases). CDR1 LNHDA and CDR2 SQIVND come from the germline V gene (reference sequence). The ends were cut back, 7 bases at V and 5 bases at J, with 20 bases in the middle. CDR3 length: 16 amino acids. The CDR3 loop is CASIATGGLKTGELFF. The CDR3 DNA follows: TGTGCCAGTATTGCAACCGGAGGATTGAAGACCGGGGAGCTGTTTTTT.

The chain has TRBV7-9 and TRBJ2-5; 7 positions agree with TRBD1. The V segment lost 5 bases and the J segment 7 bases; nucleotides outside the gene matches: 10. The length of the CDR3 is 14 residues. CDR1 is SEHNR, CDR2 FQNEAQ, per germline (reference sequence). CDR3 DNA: TGTGCCAGCAGCCGGAACAGGGGCCTAGGGACCCAGTACTTC. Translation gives CASSRNRGLGTQYF.

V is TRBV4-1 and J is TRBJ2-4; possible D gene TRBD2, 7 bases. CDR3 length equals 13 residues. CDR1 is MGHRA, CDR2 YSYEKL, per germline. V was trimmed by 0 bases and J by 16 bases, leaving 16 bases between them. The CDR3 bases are TGCGCCAGCAGCCAAGATTGGGGGGGCAGGTGTTACTTC. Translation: CASSQDWGGRCYF.

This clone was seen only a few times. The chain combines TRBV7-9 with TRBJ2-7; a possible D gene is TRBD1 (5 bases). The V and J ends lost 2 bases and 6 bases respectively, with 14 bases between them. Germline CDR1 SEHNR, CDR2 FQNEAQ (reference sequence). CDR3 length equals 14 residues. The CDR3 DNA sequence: TGTGCCAGCAGCTTATCCACAGGCTTGGGCGAGCAGTACTTC. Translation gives CASSLSTGLGEQYF.

In DNA, the CDR3 is TGTGCCAGCTCACGAACGACAGGGGGGGAGGATACGCAGTATTTT. This sequence encodes CASSRTTGGEDTQYF. J is TRBJ2-3 and V is TRBV18, with 9 bases aligning to TRBD1. Germline-derived CDR1 and CDR2 are KGHSH and LQKENI. Losses at the gene ends were 4 bases for V and 6 bases for J; bases not matched to a gene: 8. CDR3 length: 15 residues.

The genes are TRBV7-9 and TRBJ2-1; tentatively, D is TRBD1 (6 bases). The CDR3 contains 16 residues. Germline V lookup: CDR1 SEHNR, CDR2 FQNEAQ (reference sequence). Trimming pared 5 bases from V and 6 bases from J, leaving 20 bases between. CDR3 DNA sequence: TGTGCCAGCAGCCCCTTGTGGGCACAGGGCCCCAATGAGCAGTTCTTC. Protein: CASSPLWAQGPNEQFF. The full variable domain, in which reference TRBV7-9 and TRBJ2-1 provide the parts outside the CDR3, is DTGVSQNPRHKITKRGQNVTFRCDPISEHNRLYWYRQTLGQGPEFLTYFQNEAQLEKSRLLSDRFSAERPKGSFSTLEIQRTEQGDSAMYLCASSPLWAQGPNEQFFGPGTRLTVL.

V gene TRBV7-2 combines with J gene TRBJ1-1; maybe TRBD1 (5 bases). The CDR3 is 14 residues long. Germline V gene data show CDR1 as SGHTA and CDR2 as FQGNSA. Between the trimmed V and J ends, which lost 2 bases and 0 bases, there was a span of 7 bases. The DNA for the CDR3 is TGTGCCAGCAGCTTACAGGGAATGAACACTGAAGCTTTCTTT. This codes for CASSLQGMNTEAFF. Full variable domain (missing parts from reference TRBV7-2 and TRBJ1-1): GAGVSQSPSNKVTEKGKDVELRCDPISGHTALYWYRQSLGQGLEFLIYFQGNSAPDKSGLPSDRFSAERTGGSVSTLTIQRTQQEDSAVYLCASSLQGMNTEAFFGQGTRLTVV.

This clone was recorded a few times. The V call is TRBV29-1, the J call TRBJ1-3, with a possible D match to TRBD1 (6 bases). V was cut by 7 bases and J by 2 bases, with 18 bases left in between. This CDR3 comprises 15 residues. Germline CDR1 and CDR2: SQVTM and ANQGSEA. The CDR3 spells CSATSGDIAGNTIYF. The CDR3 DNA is TGCAGCGCCACGTCAGGGGACATAGCTGGAAACACCATATATTTT.

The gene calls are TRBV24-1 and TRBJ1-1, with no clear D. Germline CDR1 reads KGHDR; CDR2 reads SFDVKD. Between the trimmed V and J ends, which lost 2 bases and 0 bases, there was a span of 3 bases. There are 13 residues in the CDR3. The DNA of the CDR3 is TGTGCCACCAGTGATTCGTTGAACACTGAAGCTTTCTTT. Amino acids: CATSDSLNTEAFF.

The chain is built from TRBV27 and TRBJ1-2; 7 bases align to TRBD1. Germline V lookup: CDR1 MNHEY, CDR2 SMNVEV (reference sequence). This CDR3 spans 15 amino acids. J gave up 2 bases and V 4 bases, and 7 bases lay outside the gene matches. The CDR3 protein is CASSSVHRGNYGYTF. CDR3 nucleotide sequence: TGTGCCAGCAGTTCCGTCCACAGGGGAAACTATGGCTACACCTTC.

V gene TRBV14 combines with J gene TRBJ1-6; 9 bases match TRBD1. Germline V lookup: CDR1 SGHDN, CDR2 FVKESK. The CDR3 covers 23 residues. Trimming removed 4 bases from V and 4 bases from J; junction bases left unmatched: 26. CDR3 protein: CASSLSAGQGKGFGSSYNSPLHF. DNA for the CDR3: TGTGCCAGCAGCCTGAGCGCGGGACAGGGAAAGGGTTTTGGATCGAGTTATAATTCACCCCTCCACTTT.

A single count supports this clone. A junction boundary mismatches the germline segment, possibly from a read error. Written as DNA, the CDR3 is TGTGCCAGCAGTGACTCCGGGTACAGGCAGCCCCAGCATTTT. It yields the protein CASSDSGYRQPQHF. This rearrangement joins TRBV6-5 to TRBJ1-5, with TRBD1 as a possible D gene (5 bases). CDR3 length: 14 amino acids. Germline CDR1 and CDR2: MNHEY and SVGAGI.

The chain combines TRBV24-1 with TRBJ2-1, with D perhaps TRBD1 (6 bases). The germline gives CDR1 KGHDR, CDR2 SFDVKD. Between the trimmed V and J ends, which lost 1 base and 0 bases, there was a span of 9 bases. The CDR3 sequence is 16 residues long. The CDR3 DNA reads TGTGCCACCAGTGATTTTAGGACAGACTCCTACAATGAGCAGTTCTTC. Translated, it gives CATSDFRTDSYNEQFF.

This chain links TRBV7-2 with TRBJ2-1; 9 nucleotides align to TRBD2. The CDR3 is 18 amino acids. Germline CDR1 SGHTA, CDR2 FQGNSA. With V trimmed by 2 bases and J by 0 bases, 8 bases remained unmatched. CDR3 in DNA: TGTGCCAGCAGCTTATTGGGCAGCGGGGGGCGCTCCTACAATGAGCAGTTCTTC. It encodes CASSLLGSGGRSYNEQFF.

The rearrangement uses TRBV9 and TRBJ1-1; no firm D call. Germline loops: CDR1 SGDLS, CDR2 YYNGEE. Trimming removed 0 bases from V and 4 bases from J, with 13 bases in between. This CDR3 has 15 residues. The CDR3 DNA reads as TGTGCCAGCAGCGTAGGGCACGAAACGGGCACTGAAGCTTTCTTT. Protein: CASSVGHETGTEAFF.

The CDR3 coding sequence is TGCAGCGTTGATCGGCGGAGAGGGACAGATACGCAGTATTTT. It codes for CSVDRRRGTDTQYF. The rearrangement links TRBV29-1 to TRBJ2-3; a weak D match, TRBD2 (5 bases). The CDR3 is 14 amino acids. The germline V gene has CDR1 SQVTM and CDR2 ANQGSEA. V was pared by 3 bases and J by 3 bases, with 13 bases between.

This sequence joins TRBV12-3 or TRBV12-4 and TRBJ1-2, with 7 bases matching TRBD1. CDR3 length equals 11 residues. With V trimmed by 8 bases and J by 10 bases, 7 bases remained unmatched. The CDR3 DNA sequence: TGTGCCAGCTTCGACAGGGTGGTCTACACCTTC. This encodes CASFDRVVYTF.

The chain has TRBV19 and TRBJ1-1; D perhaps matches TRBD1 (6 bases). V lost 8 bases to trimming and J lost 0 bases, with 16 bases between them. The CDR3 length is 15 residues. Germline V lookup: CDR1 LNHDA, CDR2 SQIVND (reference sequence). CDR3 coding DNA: TGTGCCAGTGCTCAGGGGATGTTCGTGAACACTGAAGCTTTCTTT. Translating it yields CASAQGMFVNTEAFF.